One sample yielded the 20 T cell receptor beta chains listed below, sequenced in a study of T cell responses to AZD1222 COVID-19 vaccine. Clones were read by immunoSEQ multiplex PCR, and TCRdb kept only the in-frame ones, dropping some. Of about 130,000 clones detected, around 90% appear once; the ten largest clones hold under 2.5%. Here the sequenced sample was peripheral blood, taken on day 0 of AZD1222 vaccination. These receptors were collected from an adult in good health.

J is TRBJ2-5 and V is TRBV29-1; 9 nucleotides match TRBD2. J gave up 7 bases and V 2 bases, and 2 bases lay outside the gene matches. CDR1 is SQVTM, CDR2 ANQGSEA, per germline. CDR3 size: 12 residues. CDR3 loop: CSVELLAGTQYF. CDR3 nucleotide sequence: TGCAGCGTTGAATTACTAGCGGGGACCCAGTACTTC.

The chain has TRBV5-1 and TRBJ1-1; D is possibly TRBD1 (5 bases). V lost 0 bases and J lost 8, with 5 bases in between. Germline-derived CDR1 and CDR2 are SGHRS and YFSETQ. The CDR3 runs 11 residues. CDR3 sequence: CASSLGQEAFF. The CDR3 nucleotides read TGCGCCAGCAGCTTGGGACAGGAAGCTTTCTTT. Complete variable domain (other parts from reference TRBV5-1 and TRBJ1-1): KAGVTQTPRYLIKTRGQQVTLSCSPISGHRSVSWYQQTPGQGLQFLFEYFSETQRNKGNFPGRFSGRQFSNSRSEMNVSTLELGDSALYLCASSLGQEAFFGQGTRLTVV.

The chain couples TRBV7-9 to TRBJ1-1; no clear D gene. The CDR3 runs 15 residues. V shed 2 bases and J shed 0 bases, with 10 bases lying between them. Germline CDR1 is SEHNR and CDR2 is FQNEAQ (reference sequence). The DNA of the CDR3 is TGTGCCAGCAGCTTACTTCGTCCTCTGAACACTGAAGCTTTCTTT. As protein: CASSLLRPLNTEAFF.

CDR3 amino acids: CASSQRWGGYTF. In DNA, the CDR3 is TGTGCCAGCAGCCAAAGATGGGGTGGCTACACCTTC. The chain uses TRBV3-1 (or the pseudogene TRBV3-2) and TRBJ1-2, with D uncertain. Germline lookup yields CDR1 LGHDT and CDR2 YNNKEL (reference sequence). The CDR3 length is 12 residues. V was cut by 2 bases and J by 7 bases, with 8 bases left in between.

This chain's CDR3 is CASSQEQGGAGGGTDTQYF. The DNA of the CDR3 is TGTGCCAGCAGCCAAGAACAGGGAGGGGCAGGAGGGGGAACAGATACGCAGTATTTT. The V gene is TRBV4-2, the J gene TRBJ2-3; tentatively, D is TRBD2 (7 bases). V lost 0 bases and J 3 bases, leaving 22 bases between the germline ends. Per germline, CDR1 LGHNA and CDR2 YNFKEQ. The CDR3 covers 19 residues.

This clone was detected only once. The chain combines TRBV5-1 with TRBJ2-5; 8 bases map to TRBD2. With V trimmed by 1 base and J by 5 bases, 10 bases remained unmatched. Germline V gene sequence: CDR1 SGHRS, CDR2 YFSETQ. CDR3 length: 16 amino acids. The CDR3 DNA is TGCGCCAGCAGCTTGCGACGGGAGGGTTTCCGGGAGACCCAGTACTTC. It is translated as CASSLRREGFRETQYF.

This chain connects TRBV9 to TRBJ1-2; TRBD1 aligns across 7 bases. Germline V gene sequence: CDR1 SGDLS, CDR2 YYNGEE. The CDR3 sequence is 14 residues long. V gave up 0 bases and J gave up 3 bases; unmatched junction bases: 2. The DNA of the CDR3 is TGTGCCAGCAGCGTAGCCACAGGGGACTATGGCTACACCTTC. Residues: CASSVATGDYGYTF.

The chain joins TRBV9 to TRBJ1-1; the match to TRBD1 covers 9 bases. CDR1 and CDR2 from the germline V gene are SGDLS and YYNGEE. There are 14 residues in the CDR3. The trim removed 0 bases at V and 6 bases at J, leaving 3 bases unmatched. The CDR3 sequence is CASSVVGQGSEAFF. The CDR3 region has the DNA TGTGCCAGCAGCGTAGTTGGACAGGGGTCTGAAGCTTTCTTT.

This clone came up once. The V call is TRBV5-4, the J call TRBJ1-2; D might be TRBD1 (6 bases). CDR1 SGHNT and CDR2 YYREEE come from the germline V gene (reference sequence). The CDR3 spans 14 residues. The V end was cut by 1 base, the J end by 4 bases, with 11 bases between. CDR3 in amino acids: CASSLSRGAYGYTF. In DNA, the CDR3 is TGTGCCAGCAGCTTGTCTCGGGGGGCCTATGGCTACACCTTC.

The rearrangement joins TRBV5-1 to TRBJ1-1; weak D call: TRBD1 (6 bases). Germline loops: CDR1 SGHRS, CDR2 YFSETQ. The CDR3 length is 15 residues. Trimming left V 1 base short and J 4 bases short, with 14 bases between. The CDR3 DNA reads as TGCGCCAGCAGCTTGAACGGGGGGCTGGGCACTGAAGCTTTCTTT. Translated: CASSLNGGLGTEAFF.

Note on this clone: At the DNA level, this CDR3 is encoded by other sequences in the same sample as well. V gene TRBV19 combines with J gene TRBJ1-1; TRBD1 might be the D (5 bases). V dropped 6 bases and J dropped 3 bases, with 5 bases sitting between them. CDR3 size: 11 residues. CDR1 is LNHDA and CDR2 is SQIVND in the germline V gene (reference sequence). This CDR3 reads CASRGDTEAFF. In DNA, the CDR3 is TGTGCCAGTAGAGGGGACACTGAAGCTTTCTTT.

The chain carries TRBV2 and TRBJ2-3, with D maybe TRBD1 (5 bases). The V gene's germline CDR1 is SNHLY and CDR2 FYNNEI. The CDR3 has 16 residues. V was cut by 3 bases and J by 2 bases, with 15 bases left in between. CDR3 sequence reads: CASSEGPTLITDTQYF. CDR3 nucleotide sequence: TGTGCCAGCAGTGAGGGGCCGACCCTGATCACAGATACGCAGTATTTT.

This chain connects TRBV4-1 to TRBJ2-1, with D perhaps matching TRBD1 (6 bases). In germline, CDR1 is MGHRA, CDR2 YSYEKL. The V and J ends lost 4 bases and 2 bases respectively, with 21 bases between them. This CDR3 is 18 amino acids long. CDR3 loop: CASSPDQKGVQTYNEQFF. CDR3 bases: TGCGCCAGCAGCCCCGACCAAAAGGGGGTGCAGACCTACAATGAGCAGTTCTTC.

CDR3 nucleotide sequence: TGTGCCAGCAGGGCGGGAGGCACCGGGGAGCTGTTTTTT. Translated: CASRAGGTGELFF. The V and J genes are TRBV6-5 and TRBJ2-2, with TRBD2 identical over 8 bases. CDR3 length equals 13 residues. J was trimmed by 4 bases and V by 6 bases; bases with no gene match: 1. Germline V lookup: CDR1 MNHEY, CDR2 SVGAGI.

The rearrangement joins TRBV6-1 to TRBJ2-7; D might be TRBD1 or TRBD2, each matching 5 bases. This CDR3 is built from 14 residues. Germline CDR1 is MNHNS and CDR2 is SASEGT. V lost 0 bases, J lost 6 bases, and 12 bases lay in between. CDR3 residues: CASSEAGPTTEQYF. Written as DNA, the CDR3 is TGTGCCAGCAGTGAAGCGGGACCTACCACCGAGCAGTACTTC.

The chain recombines TRBV5-8 with TRBJ1-2; maybe TRBD1 (5 bases). This CDR3 is 11 amino acids long. Trimming cost V 3 bases and J 8 bases, with 8 bases left between them. Germline lookup yields CDR1 SGHTS and CDR2 YDEGEE. The CDR3 DNA follows: TGTGCCAGCAGCTGGACAAGCGGCTACACCTTC. It is translated as CASSWTSGYTF.

The chain couples TRBV6-4 to TRBJ1-2; tentatively, D is TRBD1 (6 bases). V was pared by 9 bases and J by 5 bases, with 13 bases between. The CDR3 is 12 amino acids. The germline CDR1 and CDR2 sequences are MRHNA and SNTAGT. CDR3 nucleotides: TGTGCCAGTTACAGGGAAGGGTATGGCTACACCTTC. Translating gives CASYREGYGYTF.

The genes are TRBV9 and TRBJ2-1; maybe TRBD2 (6 bases). Germline V gene data show CDR1 as SGDLS and CDR2 as YYNGEE. V lost 4 bases, J lost 1 base, and 12 bases lay in between. CDR3 length equals 15 residues. CDR3 DNA: TGTGCCAGCAGCCCCCGGGACTTGTCCTACAATGAGCAGTTCTTC. Translated, it gives CASSPRDLSYNEQFF.

The genes are TRBV27 and TRBJ1-2; maybe TRBD1 (5 bases). Germline V lookup: CDR1 MNHEY, CDR2 SMNVEV (reference sequence). V lost 4 bases and J lost 4, with 13 bases in between. This CDR3 is 14 amino acids long. DNA for the CDR3: TGTGCCAGCAGTTCTAGTGGGGGGAGCTATGGCTACACCTTC. Translated: CASSSSGGSYGYTF.

The gene calls are TRBV7-6 and TRBJ2-2; D call uncertain. The CDR3 is 14 amino acids. Germline V gives CDR1 SGHVS, CDR2 FNYEAQ. V dropped 7 bases and J dropped 3 bases, with 12 bases sitting between them. Here the CDR3 DNA reads TGTGCCAGCATACCCGGGCTCCACACCGGGGAGCTGTTTTTT. As protein: CASIPGLHTGELFF.